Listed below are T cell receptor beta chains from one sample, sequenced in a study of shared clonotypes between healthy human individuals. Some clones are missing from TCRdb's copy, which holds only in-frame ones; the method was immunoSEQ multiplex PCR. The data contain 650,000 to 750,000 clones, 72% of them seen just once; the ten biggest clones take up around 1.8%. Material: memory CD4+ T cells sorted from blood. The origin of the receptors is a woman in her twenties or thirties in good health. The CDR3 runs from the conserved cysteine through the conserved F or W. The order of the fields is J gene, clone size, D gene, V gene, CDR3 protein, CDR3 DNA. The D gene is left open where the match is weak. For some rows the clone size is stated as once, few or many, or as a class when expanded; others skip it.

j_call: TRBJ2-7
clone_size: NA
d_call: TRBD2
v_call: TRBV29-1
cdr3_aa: CSVNGLAGSYEQYF
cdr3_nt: TGCAGCGTTAATGGACTAGCGGGATCCTACGAGCAGTACTTC

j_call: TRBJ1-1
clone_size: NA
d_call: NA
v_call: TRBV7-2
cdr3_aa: CASSLHRNPTEAFF
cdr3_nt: TGTGCCAGCAGCTTACACAGGAATCCCACTGAAGCTTTCTTT

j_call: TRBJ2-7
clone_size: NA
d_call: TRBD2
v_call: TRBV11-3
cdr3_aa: CASSLGGSGRSYEQYF
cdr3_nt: TGTGCCAGCAGCTTAGGCGGTAGCGGGAGGTCCTACGAGCAGTACTTC

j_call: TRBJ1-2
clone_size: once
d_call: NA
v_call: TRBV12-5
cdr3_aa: CASGSQGFYGYTF
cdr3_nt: TGTGCTAGTGGTTCACAGGGTTTCTATGGCTACACCTTC

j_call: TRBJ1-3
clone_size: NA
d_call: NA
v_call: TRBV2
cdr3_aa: CASSEDRNSGNTIYF
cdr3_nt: TGTGCCAGCAGTGAGGACAGAAACTCTGGAAACACCATATATTTT

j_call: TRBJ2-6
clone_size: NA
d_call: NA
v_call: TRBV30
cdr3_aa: CAWRWWEGAISGANVLTF
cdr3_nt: TGTGCCTGGAGGTGGTGGGAGGGGGCGATCTCTGGGGCCAACGTCCTGACTTTC

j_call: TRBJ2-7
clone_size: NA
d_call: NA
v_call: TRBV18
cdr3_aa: CASSPTGGTYEQYF
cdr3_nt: TGTGCCAGCTCACCGACAGGCGGGACCTACGAGCAGTACTTC

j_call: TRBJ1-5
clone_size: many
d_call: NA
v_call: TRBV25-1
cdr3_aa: CASSDREGNQPQHF
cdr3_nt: TGTGCCAGCAGTGACAGGGAGGGCAATCAGCCCCAGCATTTT

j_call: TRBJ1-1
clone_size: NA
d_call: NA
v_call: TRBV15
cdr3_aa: CATSRLDSRIAFF
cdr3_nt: TGTGCCACCAGCAGACTGGACAGCAGAATAGCTTTCTTT

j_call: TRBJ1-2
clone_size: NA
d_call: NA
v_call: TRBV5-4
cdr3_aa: CASSLVQARKFNYGYTF
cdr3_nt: TGTGCCAGCAGCTTGGTTCAGGCCAGAAAATTTAACTATGGCTACACCTTC

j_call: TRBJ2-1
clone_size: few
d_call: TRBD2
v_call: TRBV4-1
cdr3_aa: CASSPASGTYNEQFF
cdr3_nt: TGCGCCAGCAGCCCGGCTAGCGGGACCTACAATGAGCAGTTCTTC

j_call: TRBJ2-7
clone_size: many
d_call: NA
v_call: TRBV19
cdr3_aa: CASRDGHYEQYF
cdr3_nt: TGTGCCAGTAGAGACGGGCACTACGAGCAGTACTTC

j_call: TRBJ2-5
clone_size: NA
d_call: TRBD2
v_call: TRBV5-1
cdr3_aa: CASSPGGLAAQETQYF
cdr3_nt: TGCGCCAGCAGCCCTGGCGGACTAGCAGCACAAGAGACCCAGTACTTC

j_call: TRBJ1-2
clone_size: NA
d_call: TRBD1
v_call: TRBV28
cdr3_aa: CASSQEPGTGGSGYTF
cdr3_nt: TGTGCCAGCAGTCAAGAACCCGGGACAGGGGGTTCAGGCTACACCTTC

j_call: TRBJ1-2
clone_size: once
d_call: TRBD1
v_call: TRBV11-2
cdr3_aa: CASSSPRTGVVFGYTF
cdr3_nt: TGTGCCAGCAGCTCCCCCCGGACAGGTGTGGTTTTTGGCTACACCTTC

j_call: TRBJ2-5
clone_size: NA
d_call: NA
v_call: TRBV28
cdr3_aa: CASSSEGQATETQYF
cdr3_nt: TGTGCCAGCAGTTCGGAGGGCCAAGCCACAGAGACCCAGTACTTC

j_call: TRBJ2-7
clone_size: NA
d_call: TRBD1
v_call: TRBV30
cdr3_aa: CAWSRGRGPYEQYF
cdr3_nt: TGTGCCTGGAGTAGGGGCAGGGGGCCCTACGAGCAGTACTTC

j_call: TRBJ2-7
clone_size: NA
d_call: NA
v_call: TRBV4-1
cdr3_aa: CASSQGLSSEQYF
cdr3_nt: TGCGCCAGCAGCCAGGGACTGTCATCTGAGCAGTACTTC

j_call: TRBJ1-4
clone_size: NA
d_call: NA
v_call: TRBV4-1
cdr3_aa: CASRQAGVNEKLFF
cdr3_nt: TGCGCCAGCAGGCAAGCGGGAGTAAATGAAAAACTGTTTTTT

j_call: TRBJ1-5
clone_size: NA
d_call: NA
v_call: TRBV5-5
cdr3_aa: CASSPGTLGGYQPQHF
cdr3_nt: TGTGCCAGCAGCCCAGGTACATTAGGGGGGTATCAGCCCCAGCATTTT

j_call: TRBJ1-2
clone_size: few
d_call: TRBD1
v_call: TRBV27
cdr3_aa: CASSSPGQGYYGYTF
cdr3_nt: TGTGCCAGCAGTTCCCCTGGACAGGGCTACTATGGCTACACCTTC

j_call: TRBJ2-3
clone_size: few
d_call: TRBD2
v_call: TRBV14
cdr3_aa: CASHSTSARTDTQYF
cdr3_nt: TGTGCCAGCCATTCGACTAGCGCCCGCACAGATACGCAGTATTTT

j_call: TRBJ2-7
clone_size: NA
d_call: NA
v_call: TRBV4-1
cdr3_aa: CASSQITKPEAHEQYF
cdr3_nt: TGCGCCAGCAGCCAAATCACAAAACCCGAAGCCCACGAGCAGTACTTC